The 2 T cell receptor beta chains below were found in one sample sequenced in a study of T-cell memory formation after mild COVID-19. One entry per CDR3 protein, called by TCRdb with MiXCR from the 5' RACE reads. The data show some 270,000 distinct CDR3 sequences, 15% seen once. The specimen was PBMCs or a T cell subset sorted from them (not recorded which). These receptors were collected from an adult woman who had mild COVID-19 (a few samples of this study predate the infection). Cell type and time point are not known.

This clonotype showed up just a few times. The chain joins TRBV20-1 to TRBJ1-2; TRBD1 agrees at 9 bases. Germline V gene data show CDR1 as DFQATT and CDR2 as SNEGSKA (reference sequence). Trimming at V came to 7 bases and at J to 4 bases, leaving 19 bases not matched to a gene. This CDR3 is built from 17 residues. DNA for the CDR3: TGCAGTGTTCCACCGCCGGGACAGGGACCCTTTCTCTATGGCTACACCTTC. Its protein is CSVPPPGQGPFLYGYTF.

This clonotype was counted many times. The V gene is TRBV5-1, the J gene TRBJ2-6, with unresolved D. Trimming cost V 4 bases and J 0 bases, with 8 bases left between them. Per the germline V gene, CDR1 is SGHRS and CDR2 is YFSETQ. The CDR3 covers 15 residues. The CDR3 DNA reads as TGCGCCAGCAGCCCCACAAGCTCTGGGGCCAACGTCCTGACTTTC. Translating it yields CASSPTSSGANVLTF.